Listed below are T cell receptor beta chains from one sample, sequenced in a study of T cell responses to AZD1222 COVID-19 vaccine. Profiling relied on immunoSEQ multiplex PCR, and the TCRdb table lists in-frame clones only, not all of them. The sample contains about 220,000 clones, 90% to 95% of which appear only once. The sequencing here drew on peripheral blood, taken on day 0 of MenACWY control vaccination. Source of these receptors: an adult in good health. Each CDR3 is given with its conserved first and last residue. Each record gives: CDR3 protein, CDR3 DNA, V gene, D gene, clone size, CDR3 length, J gene. The D gene is left open where the match is weak. Size is stated for part of the rows, as once, few or many counts, or as a class when the clone is expanded.

CDR3: CASSWGNQGNTIYF; DNA: TGTGCCAGCAGTTGGGGGAATCAGGGAAACACCATATATTTT; V: TRBV6-5; D: .; size: once; length: 14; J: TRBJ1-3
CDR3: CASSLRLRGGTDTQYF; DNA: TGTGCCAGCAGCTTAAGGTTGCGGGGGGGCACAGATACGCAGTATTTT; V: TRBV7-2; D: TRBD2; size: .; length: 16; J: TRBJ2-3
CDR3: CASGTGAGTEAFF; DNA: TGTGCCAGCGGGACAGGGGCGGGGACTGAAGCTTTCTTT; V: TRBV7-9; D: TRBD1; size: few; length: 13; J: TRBJ1-1
CDR3: CASSSRQGGQYNEQFF; DNA: TGCGCCAGCAGCTCAAGACAGGGGGGACAATACAATGAGCAGTTCTTC; V: TRBV5-1; D: TRBD1; size: .; length: 16; J: TRBJ2-1
CDR3: CASSQGQGREKLFF; DNA: TGTGCCAGCAGCCAGGGGCAGGGACGTGAAAAACTGTTTTTT; V: TRBV7-9; D: .; size: .; length: 14; J: TRBJ1-4
CDR3: CASSYSGGNTEAFF; DNA: TGTGCCAGCAGTTACTCGGGGGGGAACACTGAAGCTTTCTTT; V: TRBV6-6; D: .; size: .; length: 14; J: TRBJ1-1
CDR3: CASSSQGASGNTIYF; DNA: TGTGCCAGCTCATCACAGGGGGCATCTGGAAACACCATATATTTT; V: TRBV18; D: TRBD1; size: .; length: 15; J: TRBJ1-3
CDR3: CASSLGTGGSNQPQHF; DNA: TGTGCCAGCTCACTAGGGACAGGGGGCAGCAATCAGCCCCAGCATTTT; V: TRBV18; D: TRBD1; size: .; length: 16; J: TRBJ1-5
CDR3: CASSPRTTNTEAFF; DNA: TGTGCCAGCAGCCCCCGGACAACCAACACTGAAGCTTTCTTT; V: TRBV3-1/TRBV3-2; D: .; size: .; length: 14; J: TRBJ1-1
CDR3: CASSPGPNEKLFF; DNA: TGTGCCAGCTCACCAGGACCTAATGAAAAACTGTTTTTT; V: TRBV18; D: .; size: .; length: 13; J: TRBJ1-4
CDR3: CASSPTARGTGELFF; DNA: TGTGCCAGCAGCCCCACCGCCAGGGGGACCGGGGAGCTGTTTTTT; V: TRBV7-7; D: TRBD1; size: once; length: 15; J: TRBJ2-2
CDR3: CASSLSGSRTEAFF; DNA: TGTGCCAGCAGCCTATCAGGGTCGCGCACTGAAGCTTTCTTT; V: TRBV3-1/TRBV3-2; D: .; size: .; length: 14; J: TRBJ1-1
CDR3: CASSLGGSSYNEQFF; DNA: TGTGCCAGCAGCTTAGGGGGGAGCTCCTACAATGAGCAGTTCTTC; V: TRBV28; D: .; size: .; length: 15; J: TRBJ2-1
CDR3: CASSQDHAQPQHF; DNA: TGTGCCAGCAGCCAAGATCACGCTCAGCCCCAGCATTTT; V: TRBV14; D: .; size: .; length: 13; J: TRBJ1-5
CDR3: CASSLAPGRAFF; DNA: TGTGCCAGCAGCTTGGCCCCGGGGAGAGCTTTCTTT; V: TRBV5-6; D: .; size: .; length: 12; J: TRBJ1-1
CDR3: CATSRDQVGLQRTRYTF; DNA: TGTGCCACCAGCAGAGATCAGGTTGGCCTTCAACGGACGCGCTACACCTTC; V: TRBV15; D: .; size: .; length: 17; J: TRBJ1-2
CDR3: CASTPRDNHNEQFF; DNA: TGTGCCAGCACCCCCCGGGACAACCACAATGAGCAGTTCTTC; V: TRBV28; D: .; size: .; length: 14; J: TRBJ2-1
CDR3: CASSSDSSYNEQFF; DNA: TGTGCCAGCAGCTCCGACAGCTCCTACAATGAGCAGTTCTTC; V: TRBV9; D: .; size: .; length: 14; J: TRBJ2-1
CDR3: CASSYFARSSEAFF; DNA: TGTGCCAGCAGTTACTTCGCGAGGTCGAGTGAAGCTTTCTTT; V: TRBV6-6; D: .; size: .; length: 14; J: TRBJ1-1
CDR3: CASSPNRFGYTF; DNA: TGTGCCAGCAGCCCCAACAGGTTTGGCTACACCTTC; V: TRBV3-1/TRBV3-2; D: .; size: .; length: 12; J: TRBJ1-2
CDR3: CASSDSRDSSYEQYF; DNA: TGTGCCAGCAGCGACTCCAGGGACAGTTCCTACGAGCAGTACTTC; V: TRBV21-1; D: .; size: .; length: 15; J: TRBJ2-7
CDR3: CASRNAGSYGYTF; DNA: TGTGCCAGCAGGAACGCAGGGTCTTATGGCTACACCTTC; V: TRBV9; D: .; size: .; length: 13; J: TRBJ1-2
CDR3: CASRRTGNEKLFF; DNA: TGTGCCAGCAGGAGGACAGGGAACGAAAAACTGTTTTTT; V: TRBV12-3/TRBV12-4; D: TRBD1; size: .; length: 13; J: TRBJ1-4
CDR3: CASSYSQHSNQPQHF; DNA: TGTGCCAGCAGTTACAGCCAGCATAGCAATCAGCCCCAGCATTTT; V: TRBV6-5; D: .; size: .; length: 15; J: TRBJ1-5
CDR3: CASSPSPGANTGELFF; DNA: TGTGCCAGCAGCCCCAGCCCTGGGGCGAACACCGGGGAGCTGTTTTTT; V: TRBV9; D: .; size: .; length: 16; J: TRBJ2-2
CDR3: CASSPLPRQGADGYTF; DNA: TGTGCCAGCAGCCCCCTTCCTAGACAGGGGGCTGATGGCTACACCTTC; V: TRBV7-2; D: TRBD1; size: .; length: 16; J: TRBJ1-2
CDR3: CASSFRGSGRMNTEAFF; DNA: TGTGCCAGCAGCTTCAGAGGATCCGGACGCATGAACACTGAAGCTTTCTTT; V: TRBV5-6; D: .; size: once; length: 17; J: TRBJ1-1
CDR3: CASRLTSGGAADTQYF; DNA: TGTGCAAGTCGCTTAACTAGCGGGGGGGCGGCAGATACGCAGTATTTT; V: TRBV12-2; D: .; size: .; length: 16; J: TRBJ2-3
CDR3: CASSWGQDFSYEQYF; DNA: TGCGCCAGCTCCTGGGGACAGGACTTCTCCTACGAGCAGTACTTC; V: TRBV10-2; D: TRBD1; size: .; length: 15; J: TRBJ2-7
CDR3: CASSRAAFGNQPQHF; DNA: TGTGCCAGCAGCCGGGCAGCTTTTGGCAATCAGCCCCAGCATTTT; V: TRBV6-5; D: .; size: .; length: 15; J: TRBJ1-5
CDR3: CASSPGQAGANVLTF; DNA: TGTGCCAGCAGTCCCGGACAGGCTGGGGCCAACGTCCTGACTTTC; V: TRBV6-5; D: TRBD1; size: .; length: 15; J: TRBJ2-6
CDR3: CASSPTGAGRGYTF; DNA: TGTGCCAGCTCTCCGACAGGGGCGGGTCGCGGCTACACCTTC; V: TRBV18; D: TRBD1; size: .; length: 14; J: TRBJ1-2
CDR3: CASSFDRNYGYTF; DNA: TGTGCCAGCAGCTTTGACAGGAACTATGGCTACACCTTC; V: TRBV7-2; D: .; size: few; length: 13; J: TRBJ1-2
CDR3: CASSLGDRINYGYTF; DNA: TGTGCCAGCAGCTTAGGGGACCGAATTAACTATGGCTACACCTTC; V: TRBV7-9; D: .; size: once; length: 15; J: TRBJ1-2
CDR3: CASSLGENSPLHF; DNA: TGTGCCAGCAGTTTGGGGGAGAATTCACCCCTCCACTTT; V: TRBV6-4; D: .; size: .; length: 13; J: TRBJ1-6
CDR3: CASSLRGSNQPQHF; DNA: TGCGCCAGCAGCCTAAGAGGTAGCAATCAGCCCCAGCATTTT; V: TRBV4-1; D: .; size: .; length: 14; J: TRBJ1-5
CDR3: CASSFGTGLGQPQHF; DNA: TGTGCCAGCAGTTTCGGGACAGGGTTGGGTCAGCCCCAGCATTTT; V: TRBV28; D: TRBD1; size: .; length: 15; J: TRBJ1-5
CDR3: CASSLVRNEQFF; DNA: TGTGCCAGCAGCTTAGTCAGAAATGAGCAGTTCTTC; V: TRBV7-2; D: .; size: once; length: 12; J: TRBJ2-1
CDR3: CASSEDRDYGYTF; DNA: TGTGCCAGCAGCGAAGACAGGGACTATGGCTACACCTTC; V: TRBV2; D: TRBD1; size: .; length: 13; J: TRBJ1-2
CDR3: CASSLTNSGNPNGYTF; DNA: TGTGCCAGCAGCTTAACTAACTCAGGGAACCCAAATGGCTACACCTTC; V: TRBV7-3; D: .; size: .; length: 16; J: TRBJ1-2